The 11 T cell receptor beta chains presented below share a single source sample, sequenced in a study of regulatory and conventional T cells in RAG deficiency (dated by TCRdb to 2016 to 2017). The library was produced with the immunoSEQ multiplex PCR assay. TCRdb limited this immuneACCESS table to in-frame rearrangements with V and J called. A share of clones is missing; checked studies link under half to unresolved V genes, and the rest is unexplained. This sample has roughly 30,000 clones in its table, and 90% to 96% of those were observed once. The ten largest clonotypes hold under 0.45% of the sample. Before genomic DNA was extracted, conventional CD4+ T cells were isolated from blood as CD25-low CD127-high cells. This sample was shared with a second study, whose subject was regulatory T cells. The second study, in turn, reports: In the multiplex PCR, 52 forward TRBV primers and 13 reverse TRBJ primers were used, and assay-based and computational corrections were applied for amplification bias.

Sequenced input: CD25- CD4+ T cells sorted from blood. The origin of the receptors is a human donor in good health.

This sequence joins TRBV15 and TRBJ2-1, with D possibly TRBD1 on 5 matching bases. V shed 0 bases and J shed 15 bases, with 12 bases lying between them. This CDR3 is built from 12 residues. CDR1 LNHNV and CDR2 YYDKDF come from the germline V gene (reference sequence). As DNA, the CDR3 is TGTGCCACCAGCAGAGATCAGGGTTCTACGTTCTTC. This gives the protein CATSRDQGSTFF.

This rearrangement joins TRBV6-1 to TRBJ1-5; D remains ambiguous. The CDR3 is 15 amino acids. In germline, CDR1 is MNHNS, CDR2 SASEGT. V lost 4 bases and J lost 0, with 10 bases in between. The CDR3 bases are TGTGCCAGCAGTGTAGTGACTAATAGCAATCAGCCCCAGCATTTT. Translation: CASSVVTNSNQPQHF.

This chain's CDR3 is CASSLEGRPGNTIYF. CDR3 sequence (DNA): TGTGCCAGCAGCTTAGAGGGGCGCCCTGGAAACACCATATATTTT. The chain combines TRBV11-1 with TRBJ1-3; D might be TRBD1 (5 bases). Germline-derived CDR1 and CDR2 are SGHAT and FQDESV (reference sequence). This CDR3 spans 15 amino acids. V gave up 1 base and J gave up 2 bases, with 9 bases separating them.

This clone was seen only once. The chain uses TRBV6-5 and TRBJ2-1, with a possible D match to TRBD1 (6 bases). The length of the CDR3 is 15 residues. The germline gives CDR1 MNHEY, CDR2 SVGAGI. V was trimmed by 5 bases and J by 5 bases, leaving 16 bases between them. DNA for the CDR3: TGTGCCAGCAGTAAACATAAACCAGGGGACAATGAGCAGTTCTTC. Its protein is CASSKHKPGDNEQFF.

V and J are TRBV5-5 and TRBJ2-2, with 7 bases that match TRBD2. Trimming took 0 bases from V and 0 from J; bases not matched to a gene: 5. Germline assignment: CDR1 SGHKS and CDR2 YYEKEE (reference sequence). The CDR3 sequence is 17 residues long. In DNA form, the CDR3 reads TGTGCCAGCAGCTTGGTTGTGGGGACTACGAACACCGGGGAGCTGTTTTTT. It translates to CASSLVVGTTNTGELFF.

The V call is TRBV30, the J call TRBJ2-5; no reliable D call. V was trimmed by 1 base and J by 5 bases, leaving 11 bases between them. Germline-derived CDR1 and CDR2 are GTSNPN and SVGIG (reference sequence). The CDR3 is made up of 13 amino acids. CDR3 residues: CAWSAQASETQYF. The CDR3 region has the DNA TGTGCCTGGAGTGCGCAGGCCAGCGAGACCCAGTACTTC.

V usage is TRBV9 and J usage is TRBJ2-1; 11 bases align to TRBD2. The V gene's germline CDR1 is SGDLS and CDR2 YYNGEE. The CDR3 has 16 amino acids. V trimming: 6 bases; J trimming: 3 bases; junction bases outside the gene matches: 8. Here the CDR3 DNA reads TGTGCCAGCACCCCACTCACTAGCGGGGGCTACAATGAGCAGTTCTTC. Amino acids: CASTPLTSGGYNEQFF. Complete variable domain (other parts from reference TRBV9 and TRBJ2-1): DSGVTQTPKHLITATGQRVTLRCSPRSGDLSVYWYQQSLDQGLQFLIQYYNGEERAKGNILERFSAQQFPDLHSELNLSSLELGDSALYFCASTPLTSGGYNEQFFGPGTRLTVL.

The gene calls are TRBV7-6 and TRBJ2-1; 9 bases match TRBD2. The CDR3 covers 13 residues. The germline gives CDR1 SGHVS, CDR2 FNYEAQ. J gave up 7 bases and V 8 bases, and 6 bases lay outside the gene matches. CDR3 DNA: TGTGCCAGCGCACCGGGACTAGCAAATGAGCAGTTCTTC. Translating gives CASAPGLANEQFF. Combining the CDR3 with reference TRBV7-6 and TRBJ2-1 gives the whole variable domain GAGVSQSPRYKVTKRGQDVALRCDPISGHVSLYWYRQALGQGPEFLTYFNYEAQQDKSGLPNDRFSAERPEGSISTLTIQRTEQRDSAMYRCASAPGLANEQFFGPGTRLTVL.

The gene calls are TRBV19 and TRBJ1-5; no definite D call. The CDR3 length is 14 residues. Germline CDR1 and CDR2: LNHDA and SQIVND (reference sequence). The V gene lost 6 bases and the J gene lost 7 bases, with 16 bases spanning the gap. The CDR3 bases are TGTGCCAGTAGCCCCTGGCCTCAGGAACAGCCCCAGCATTTT. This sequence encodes CASSPWPQEQPQHF.

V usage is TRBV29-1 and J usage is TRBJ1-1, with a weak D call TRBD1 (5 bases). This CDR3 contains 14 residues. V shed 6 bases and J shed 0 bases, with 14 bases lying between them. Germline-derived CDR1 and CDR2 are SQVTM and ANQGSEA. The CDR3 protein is CSVPVGLLNTEAFF. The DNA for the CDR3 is TGCAGCGTCCCCGTGGGACTCCTGAACACTGAAGCTTTCTTT.

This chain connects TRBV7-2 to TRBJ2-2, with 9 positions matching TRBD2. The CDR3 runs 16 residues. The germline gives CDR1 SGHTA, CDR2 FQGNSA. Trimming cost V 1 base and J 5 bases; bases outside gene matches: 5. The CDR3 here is CASSLVGGRETGELFF. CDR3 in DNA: TGTGCCAGCAGCTTAGTGGGCGGGAGGGAGACCGGGGAGCTGTTTTTT.